These 28 T cell receptor beta chains were all obtained from the same sample, sequenced in a study of post-analysis software for immune sequencing data. Incorporated into the TCR beta cDNA libraries were unique molecular identifiers, which served to reduce PCR and sequencing biases. TCRdb re-derived calls from the PCR reads in MiXCR, one entry per CDR3 protein. The sample has roughly 650,000 distinct CDR3 sequences, 55% to 60% seen once. Their antigens are not known. General study results and limits: Higher frequency in patients than in controls was seen for five TRBV segments, with TRBV5-6, TRBV5-1 and TRBV20-1 among them.

Sequences were obtained from blood. The receptors here all came from a girl aged 2 to 10 with multiple sclerosis.

Only a few counts were recorded for this clonotype. The chain uses TRBV5-5 and TRBJ2-5; tentative D call: TRBD2 (5 bases). Per germline, CDR1 SGHKS and CDR2 YYEKEE (reference sequence). Deletions cut 0 bases from V and 5 bases from J, with 11 bases between. The CDR3 is made up of 14 amino acids. CDR3 region: CASSLGSTGETQYF. CDR3 sequence (DNA): TGTGCCAGCAGCTTGGGGTCTACGGGGGAGACCCAGTACTTC.

This clonotype turned up a few times. This chain links TRBV12-5 with TRBJ2-5; 8 nucleotides align to TRBD1. Near its end, the DNA agrees better with TRBJ2-7, so the J call may be wrong. Germline V lookup: CDR1 LGHNT, CDR2 FRNRAP. The CDR3 has 13 residues. The CDR3: CASGLQGGLEQYF. As DNA, the CDR3 is TGTGCTAGTGGTCTACAGGGGGGACTCGAGCAGTACTTC.

About this clonotype itself: A much larger clone lies one base from this, so it may be a read error. V and J are TRBV20-1 and TRBJ2-5; TRBD1 matches 11 bases. The J call is in doubt because the DNA end fits TRBJ2-7 better. CDR3 length: 15 residues. Germline loops: CDR1 DFQATT, CDR2 SNEGSKA (reference sequence). The CDR3 protein is CSARGPGTGGNEQYF. The CDR3 DNA reads as TGCAGTGCTAGAGGGCCCGGGACAGGGGGTAACGAGCAGTACTTC.

The chain has TRBV4-3 and TRBJ1-6, with D uncertain. Trimming pared 1 base from V and 5 bases from J, leaving 9 bases between. The CDR3 is 15 amino acids. The V gene's germline CDR1 is LGHNA and CDR2 YSLEER. The CDR3 DNA sequence: TGCGCCAGCAGCCAAGTATCAGGAGATAATTCACCCCTCCACTTT. It yields the protein CASSQVSGDNSPLHF.

This clonotype was picked up a small number of times. This rearrangement joins TRBV7-3 to TRBJ2-1; the match to TRBD2 covers 8 bases. The CDR3 is made up of 15 amino acids. V lost 2 bases and J lost 5; bases outside the gene matches: 5. Germline V lookup: CDR1 SGHTA, CDR2 FQGTGA. The CDR3: CASSLAGGVDNEQFF. DNA for the CDR3: TGTGCCAGCAGCTTAGCGGGAGGTGTTGACAATGAGCAGTTCTTC.

The chain uses TRBV29-1 and TRBJ2-1; TRBD2 matches 7 bases. Germline V lookup: CDR1 SQVTM, CDR2 ANQGSEA. This CDR3 has 14 residues. V lost 3 bases, J lost 6 bases, and 8 bases stayed unmatched. CDR3 nucleotide sequence: TGCAGCGTTGATTCTACGTCTAGCGGCAATGAGCAGTTCTTC. It yields the protein CSVDSTSSGNEQFF.

Concerning this clonotype: One end of the junction fails to match germline, which may point to a read error. The gene calls are TRBV11-2 and TRBJ2-3; D is unresolved. Germline CDR1 SGHAT, CDR2 FQNNGV. This CDR3 spans 13 amino acids. CDR3 DNA sequence: TGTGCCAGCAGCTTTCTGTCCACAGATGCGCAGTATTTT. Protein product: CASSFLSTDAQYF.

The chain links TRBV14 to TRBJ1-1, with a weak D call TRBD1 (5 bases). Germline V gives CDR1 SGHDN, CDR2 FVKESK. The germline V and J ends were trimmed by 2 bases and 1 base, with 11 bases remaining between them. The CDR3 runs to 15 residues. The CDR3 DNA is TGTGCCAGCAGCCAATTTTCAGGGAAGAACACTGAAGCTTTCTTT. The encoded protein is CASSQFSGKNTEAFF. The entire variable domain, with the rest obtained from reference TRBV14 and TRBJ1-1, is as follows: EAGVTQFPSHSVIEKGQTVTLRCDPISGHDNLYWYRRVMGKEIKFLLHFVKESKQDESGMPNNRFLAERTGGTYSTLKVQPAELEDSGVYFCASSQFSGKNTEAFFGQGTRLTVV.

J is TRBJ1-1 and V is TRBV7-6; D unclear. The CDR3 runs 14 residues. CDR1 is SGHVS and CDR2 is FNYEAQ in the germline V gene. V was shortened by 5 bases and J by 4 bases, with 14 bases between the two germline ends. Here the CDR3 DNA reads TGTGCCAGCAGCGAAAGCGGATCACCCACTGAAGCTTTCTTT. It encodes CASSESGSPTEAFF. Full variable domain (missing parts from reference TRBV7-6 and TRBJ1-1): GAGVSQSPRYKVTKRGQDVALRCDPISGHVSLYWYRQALGQGPEFLTYFNYEAQQDKSGLPNDRFSAERPEGSISTLTIQRTEQRDSAMYRCASSESGSPTEAFFGQGTRLTVV.

The chain is built from TRBV25-1 and TRBJ2-7, with D hard to call. This CDR3 comprises 16 residues. Germline V lookup: CDR1 MGHDK, CDR2 SYGVNS. V dropped 3 bases and J dropped 1 base, with 16 bases sitting between them. The CDR3 sequence: CASSDPPLDASYEQYF. The CDR3, as DNA: TGTGCCAGCAGTGACCCACCTTTGGACGCATCCTACGAGCAGTACTTC.

This clonotype was counted between two and nine times. The chain recombines TRBV11-2 with TRBJ2-3; TRBD2 matches 13 bases. Germline CDR1 SGHAT, CDR2 FQNNGV. The CDR3 runs 17 residues. J lost 2 bases, V lost 5 bases, and 7 bases had no gene match. CDR3 coding DNA: TGTGCCAGCAGCCATGGACTAGCGGGGGCATACACAGATACGCAGTATTTT. Amino acid sequence: CASSHGLAGAYTDTQYF.

The rearrangement links TRBV6-4 to TRBJ2-7; D is unresolved. This CDR3 has 15 amino acids. The germline V and J ends were trimmed by 6 bases and 0 bases, with 15 bases remaining between them. Germline lookup yields CDR1 MRHNA and CDR2 SNTAGT. The CDR3 sequence: CASRITIHYSYEQYF. In nucleotides, the CDR3 is TGTGCCAGCAGAATTACCATACATTACTCCTACGAGCAGTACTTC.

The chain joins TRBV7-9 to TRBJ1-2, with 9 bases identical to TRBD1. The CDR3 loop spans 14 amino acids. Germline CDR1 SEHNR, CDR2 FQNEAQ (reference sequence). The junction had 5 bases not matched to a gene; V was cut back by 5 bases and J by 4 bases. CDR3 sequence: CASSPTTGGYGYTF. CDR3 DNA: TGTGCCAGCAGCCCGACGACAGGGGGCTATGGCTACACCTTC.

A single count supports this clonotype. The chain couples TRBV7-3 to TRBJ2-1, with 8 bases aligning to TRBD2. The CDR3 consists of 16 residues. With V trimmed by 9 bases and J by 5 bases, 15 bases remained unmatched. The germline V gene encodes CDR1 SGHTA and CDR2 FQGTGA. CDR3 in DNA: TGTGCCAGTACGAACCCAGATCTAGCGGGCAACAATGAGCAGTTCTTC. Amino acids: CASTNPDLAGNNEQFF.

This chain uses TRBV11-1 with TRBJ2-3; D may match TRBD1 or TRBD2 (5 bases each). The germline CDR1 and CDR2 sequences are SGHAT and FQDESV (reference sequence). This CDR3 is built from 16 residues. V lost 6 bases and J lost 0, with 16 bases in between. The CDR3 nucleotides read TGTGCCAGCAGGTCTAGAGGGACCCTTAGCACAGATACGCAGTATTTT. Protein: CASRSRGTLSTDTQYF.

The chain joins TRBV18 to TRBJ1-2; possibly TRBD1 for D (5 bases). V lost 0 bases and J lost 7, with 9 bases in between. Germline V gene data show CDR1 as KGHSH and CDR2 as LQKENI. The CDR3 runs to 13 residues. The CDR3 nucleotides read TGTGCCAGCTCACCACCGGTACAGGCTGGCTACACCTTC. Translation gives CASSPPVQAGYTF.

This clonotype was observed a handful of times. CDR3 nucleotide sequence: TGTGCCAGCAGTTCCACAGGGCGCGGGAACGAGCAGTACTTC. As protein: CASSSTGRGNEQYF. The chain links TRBV6-6 to TRBJ2-7; D tentatively fits TRBD1 or TRBD2 (6 bases each). This CDR3 has 14 amino acids. Trimming took off 4 bases at V and 5 bases at J, with 15 bases between the two ends. Germline V lookup: CDR1 MNHNY, CDR2 SVGAGI (reference sequence).

This chain joins TRBV12-3 or TRBV12-4 and TRBJ2-5; 8 bases are shared with TRBD1. The CDR3 is made up of 16 amino acids. The J segment lost 5 bases and the V segment lost 6 bases, leaving 14 bases of the junction unmatched. CDR3 sequence (DNA): TGTGCCAGCAGCCCTATTCCAAATGGGGACAGGGAGACCCAGTACTTC. This codes for CASSPIPNGDRETQYF.

This rearrangement joins TRBV7-8 to TRBJ1-2, with a weak D call TRBD1 (5 bases). This CDR3 is 16 amino acids long. Trimming took 0 bases from V and 8 from J, leaving 19 bases between them. Per the germline V gene, CDR1 is SGHVS and CDR2 is FQNEAQ. DNA for the CDR3: TGTGCCAGCAGCTTAGCGGGGCCCAACCCGGGATTAGGCTACACCTTC. This sequence encodes CASSLAGPNPGLGYTF.

This chain connects TRBV20-1 to TRBJ2-4; D is perhaps TRBD1 or TRBD2 (5 bases each). Trimming pared 7 bases from V and 6 bases from J, leaving 16 bases between. The CDR3 runs 13 residues. The V gene's germline CDR1 is DFQATT and CDR2 SNEGSKA (reference sequence). The CDR3 sequence is CSGLLARGNIQYF. CDR3 sequence (DNA): TGCAGTGGGTTGTTAGCGAGGGGAAACATTCAGTACTTC.

The V gene is TRBV7-2, the J gene TRBJ2-5; 14 nucleotides line up with TRBD2. The trim removed 5 bases at V and 5 bases at J, leaving 10 bases unmatched. CDR1 is SGHTA, CDR2 FQGNSA, per germline. The CDR3 contains 17 residues. The CDR3 sequence: CASSVRLAGGPGETQYF. In DNA form, the CDR3 reads TGTGCCAGCAGCGTCAGACTAGCGGGGGGGCCTGGGGAGACCCAGTACTTC.

This clonotype was counted between two and nine times. This chain links TRBV29-1 with TRBJ2-1, with D perhaps matching TRBD1 (5 bases). V was clipped by 8 bases and J by 10 bases, with 12 bases between them. Germline CDR1 reads SQVTM; CDR2 reads ANQGSEA. The CDR3 spans 10 residues. The CDR3 bases are TGCAGCACGGTTAGGACAGAGCAGTTCTTC. Translated: CSTVRTEQFF.

This chain uses TRBV29-1 with TRBJ1-1; D not certain. CDR3 length: 12 amino acids. Trimming removed 5 bases at V and 6 bases at J, with 13 bases between. The germline gives CDR1 SQVTM, CDR2 ANQGSEA. In DNA form, the CDR3 reads TGCAGCGTTTACTTTGGAGGACCTGAAGCTTTCTTT. Its translation: CSVYFGGPEAFF.

The chain links TRBV20-1 to TRBJ2-5, with D unclear. Trimming shortened V by 1 base and J by 4 bases, and 13 bases separated the two germline ends. Per the germline V gene, CDR1 is DFQATT and CDR2 is SNEGSKA (reference sequence). This CDR3 has 14 residues. Here the CDR3 reads CSARANPVGETQYF. CDR3 DNA: TGCAGTGCTAGAGCTAACCCGGTAGGAGAGACCCAGTACTTC.

This chain links TRBV10-3 with TRBJ2-7; 9 nucleotides match TRBD2. After removal of 2 bases from V and 2 bases from J, the junction contained 16 bases not matched to a gene. The CDR3 has 19 residues. Germline values: CDR1 ENHRY, CDR2 SYGVKD. DNA of the CDR3: TGTGCCATCAGTGAGGATAGACTTCCAAAGCGGGAGGTGCCCTACGAGCAGTACTTC. It codes for CAISEDRLPKREVPYEQYF.

The chain is built from TRBV4-3 and TRBJ2-3, with TRBD1 identical over 10 bases. The CDR3 covers 18 residues. With 0 bases clipped from V and 2 bases from J, the junction kept 8 bases outside the gene matches. Germline lookup yields CDR1 LGHNA and CDR2 YSLEER. The CDR3 nucleotides are TGCGCCAGCAGCCAAGACCCGGGACAGGGGCCCCCCACAGATACGCAGTATTTT. This encodes CASSQDPGQGPPTDTQYF.

This chain links TRBV29-1 with TRBJ2-5; TRBD2 aligns across 9 bases. The closer fit of TRBJ2-7 to the DNA end suggests the J call may be wrong. In germline, CDR1 is SQVTM, CDR2 ANQGSEA. The length of the CDR3 is 14 residues. CDR3 sequence reads: CSVLPSGTKGEQYF. The CDR3 DNA reads TGCAGCGTTCTACCTAGCGGGACAAAAGGCGAGCAGTACTTC.

This chain connects TRBV12-3 or TRBV12-4 to TRBJ2-1; 7 nucleotides align to TRBD1. The ends lost 5 bases at V and 0 bases at J; junction bases unmatched: 10. CDR3 length: 17 residues. The CDR3 loop reads CASSRGPTGDSYNEQFF. The CDR3 DNA follows: TGTGCCAGCAGTAGGGGGCCGACCGGCGACTCCTACAATGAGCAGTTCTTC.